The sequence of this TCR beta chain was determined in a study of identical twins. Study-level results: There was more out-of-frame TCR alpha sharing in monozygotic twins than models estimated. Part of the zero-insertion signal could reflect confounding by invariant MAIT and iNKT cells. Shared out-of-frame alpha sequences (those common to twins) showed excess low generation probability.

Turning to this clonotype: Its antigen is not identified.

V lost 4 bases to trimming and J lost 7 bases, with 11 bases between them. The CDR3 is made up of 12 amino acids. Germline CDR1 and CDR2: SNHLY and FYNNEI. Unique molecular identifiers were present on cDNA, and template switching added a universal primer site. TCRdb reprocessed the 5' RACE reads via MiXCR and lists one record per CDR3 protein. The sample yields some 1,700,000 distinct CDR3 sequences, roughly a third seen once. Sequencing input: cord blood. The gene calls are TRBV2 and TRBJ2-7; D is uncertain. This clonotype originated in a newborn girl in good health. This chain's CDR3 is CASSVTGSEQYF. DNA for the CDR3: TGTGCCAGCAGTGTGACTGGAAGTGAGCAGTACTTC.